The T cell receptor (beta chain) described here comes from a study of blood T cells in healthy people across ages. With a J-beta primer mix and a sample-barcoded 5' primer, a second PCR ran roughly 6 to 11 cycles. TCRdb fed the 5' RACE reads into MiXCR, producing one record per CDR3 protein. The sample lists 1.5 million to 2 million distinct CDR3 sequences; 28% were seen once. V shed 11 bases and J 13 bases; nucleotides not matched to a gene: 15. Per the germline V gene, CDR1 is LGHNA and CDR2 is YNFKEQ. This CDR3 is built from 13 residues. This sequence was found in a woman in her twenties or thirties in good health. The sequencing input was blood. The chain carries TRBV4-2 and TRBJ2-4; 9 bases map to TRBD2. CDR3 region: CASRAAGGNEQYF. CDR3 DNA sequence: TGTGCCTCGAGGGCAGCGGGGGGTAATGAGCAGTACTTC.